This paragraph reports one T cell receptor (beta chain). In the original analysis: Amplification of reference gene primers provided the estimated nucleated cell counts. Assay: immunoSEQ multiplex PCR; the TCRdb copy retains only in-frame clones and omits some. The V and J calls and clone size were taken over from that table, and D and trimming were inferred from the DNA. The profile shows 150,000 to 200,000 clones, roughly 93% of them singletons. Patients of the Seattle cohort, enrolled during active infection, were followed longitudinally. These data are taken from a study of blood T cell repertoires in COVID-19. On the study more broadly: Sources were T cells, B-cell-depleted T cells, or PBMCs; the material itself was cDNA or gDNA.

The CDR3 sequence is 14 residues long. J gave up 2 bases and V 0 bases, and 2 bases lay outside the gene matches. Germline values: CDR1 SGDLS, CDR2 YYNGEE. Material: peripheral blood. The TCR sequence derives from a man in his late teens or twenties with COVID-19, enrolled during active disease. This sequence joins TRBV9 and TRBJ2-7; the match to TRBD1 covers 7 bases. The chain's CDR3 is CASSVGDSPYEQYF. The CDR3 DNA sequence: TGTGCCAGCAGCGTAGGGGACAGTCCCTACGAGCAGTACTTC. The variable domain in full, with the rest retrieved from reference TRBV9 and TRBJ2-7, is DSGVTQTPKHLITATGQRVTLRCSPRSGDLSVYWYQQSLDQGLQFLIQYYNGEERAKGNILERFSAQQFPDLHSELNLSSLELGDSALYFCASSVGDSPYEQYFGPGTRLTVT.